A selection of T cell receptor beta chains follows, all from one sample in a study of blood T cell repertoires in COVID-19. Assay used: immunoSEQ multiplex PCR; TCRdb lists only in-frame clones, some missing. Of over 70,000 clones listed, 76% were seen once; the top ten hold more than 6.5%. Sequencing input: peripheral blood. These receptors were obtained from a man between 65 and 85 years old with acute or convalescent COVID-19. Each CDR3 is given with its conserved first and last residue. Fields, in order: D gene, J gene, V gene, clone size, CDR3 protein, CDR3 DNA. The D gene is left open where the match is weak. The listing skips clone size in some rows; elsewhere it reads once, few, many or a size class.

D: -
J: TRBJ2-2
V: TRBV19
size: -
CDR3: CASSITQQFTGELFF
DNA: TGTGCCAGTAGTATAACCCAACAGTTCACCGGGGAGCTGTTTTTT

D: TRBD1
J: TRBJ2-7
V: TRBV6-5
size: -
CDR3: CASSYSKTGGYEQYF
DNA: TGTGCCAGCAGTTACTCGAAGACAGGGGGCTACGAGCAGTACTTC

D: -
J: TRBJ2-2
V: TRBV5-8
size: -
CDR3: CASSSGTSNTGELFF
DNA: TGTGCCAGCAGCTCCGGGACATCTAACACCGGGGAGCTGTTTTTT

D: -
J: TRBJ1-3
V: TRBV5-4
size: -
CDR3: CASSTPGVDSAIYF
DNA: TGTGCCAGCTCCACCCCAGGGGTCGATTCAGCCATATATTTT

D: TRBD2
J: TRBJ2-2
V: TRBV6-5
size: -
CDR3: CASSFGLGNTGELFF
DNA: TGTGCCAGCAGTTTCGGACTAGGGAACACCGGGGAGCTGTTTTTT

D: TRBD1
J: TRBJ2-7
V: TRBV18
size: few
CDR3: CASSPPGQRYEQYF
DNA: TGTGCCAGCTCACCACCGGGACAGCGCTACGAGCAGTACTTC

D: TRBD1
J: TRBJ2-2
V: TRBV2
size: -
CDR3: CASTELGQGTGELFF
DNA: TGTGCCAGCACCGAATTAGGACAGGGTACCGGGGAGCTGTTTTTT

D: -
J: TRBJ2-1
V: TRBV9
size: -
CDR3: CASSEEAYYNEQFF
DNA: TGTGCCAGCAGCGAAGAGGCTTACTACAATGAGCAGTTCTTC

D: TRBD2
J: TRBJ2-1
V: TRBV9
size: -
CDR3: CASSVGLAGGLESNEQFF
DNA: TGTGCCAGCAGCGTAGGCCTAGCGGGGGGGCTAGAGAGCAATGAGCAGTTCTTC

D: TRBD1
J: TRBJ1-2
V: TRBV19
size: -
CDR3: CASRTDPAQGARGYTF
DNA: TGTGCCAGTAGAACCGATCCGGCACAGGGGGCGCGGGGCTACACCTTC

D: -
J: TRBJ1-5
V: TRBV6-5
size: -
CDR3: CASSYSRAQPQHF
DNA: TGTGCCAGCAGTTACTCGAGGGCACAGCCCCAGCATTTT

D: -
J: TRBJ1-2
V: TRBV24-1
size: -
CDR3: CATSVGISYGYTF
DNA: TGTGCCACCAGTGTCGGTATTAGCTATGGCTACACCTTC

D: -
J: TRBJ1-6
V: TRBV27
size: -
CDR3: CASRAWRDLNNSPLHF
DNA: TGTGCCAGCAGAGCCTGGCGGGATCTGAATAATTCACCCCTCCACTTT

D: TRBD1
J: TRBJ1-4
V: TRBV5-1
size: -
CDR3: CASSRTGGPDEKLFF
DNA: TGCGCCAGCAGCCGAACAGGGGGCCCGGATGAAAAACTGTTTTTT

D: -
J: TRBJ1-5
V: TRBV30
size: -
CDR3: CAWAEAWSQPQHF
DNA: TGTGCCTGGGCCGAGGCCTGGAGTCAGCCCCAGCATTTT

D: TRBD1
J: TRBJ2-7
V: TRBV5-3
size: -
CDR3: CARSSNLTGGPSSYEQYF
DNA: TGTGCCAGAAGCTCCAACTTGACAGGGGGCCCAAGCTCCTACGAGCAGTACTTC

D: TRBD2
J: TRBJ2-1
V: TRBV7-2
size: -
CDR3: CASSSPGGDNRKNEQFF
DNA: TGTGCCAGCAGCTCCCCGGGAGGGGACAATCGAAAAAATGAGCAGTTCTTC

D: -
J: TRBJ1-1
V: TRBV9
size: -
CDR3: CASSVERDTRAFF
DNA: TGTGCCAGCAGCGTAGAACGCGATACTCGGGCTTTCTTT

D: -
J: TRBJ1-4
V: TRBV15
size: -
CDR3: CATSPGRATNEKLFF
DNA: TGTGCCACCAGCCCGGGCAGGGCAACTAATGAAAAACTGTTTTTT

D: TRBD1
J: TRBJ2-7
V: TRBV9
size: -
CDR3: CASSDGTGGVEQYF
DNA: TGTGCCAGCAGCGACGGGACAGGGGGCGTCGAGCAGTACTTC

D: TRBD2
J: TRBJ2-7
V: TRBV28
size: -
CDR3: CASTPRDYLYEQYF
DNA: TGTGCCAGCACACCCCGGGACTATCTCTACGAGCAGTACTTC

D: TRBD2
J: TRBJ2-2
V: TRBV27
size: -
CDR3: CASSFLQPGLAGGTGELFF
DNA: TGTGCCAGCAGTTTCCTCCAACCGGGACTAGCGGGTGGCACCGGGGAGCTGTTTTTT

D: -
J: TRBJ2-6
V: TRBV5-4
size: -
CDR3: CASSFGNSGANVLTF
DNA: TGTGCCAGCAGCTTCGGGAACTCTGGGGCCAACGTCCTGACTTTC